This TCR beta chain appears in the sequencing data of a study of CD8 T cells in ankylosing spondylitis. Germline CDR1 DFQATT, CDR2 SNEGSKA (reference sequence). The V and J ends lost 2 bases and 5 bases respectively, with 14 bases between them. There are 14 residues in the CDR3. 5'-RACE, quantitative and with molecular barcodes, yielded the TCR beta libraries. TCRdb re-called the 5' RACE reads with MiXCR, one entry per CDR3 protein. Among some 270,000 distinct CDR3 sequences, roughly 32% were seen once, and the ten largest hold roughly 4%. The study, taken as a whole, reports: Some motif variants were previously reported in reactive arthritis synovial fluid and blood. What seemed typical of ankylosing spondylitis blood was a TCR beta motif built from several highly homologous variants.

This clonotype was seen a few times. Its specificity is unknown. The chain uses TRBV20-1 and TRBJ2-3; D gene unclear. This receptor was taken from a male donor with ankylosing spondylitis or in good health (not recorded which). Sequenced input: blood, either unsorted or a sorted T cell fraction (not recorded which). The chain's CDR3 is CSARNARSVDTQYF. For the CDR3, the DNA is TGCAGTGCTAGAAATGCCCGCTCTGTAGATACGCAGTATTTT.